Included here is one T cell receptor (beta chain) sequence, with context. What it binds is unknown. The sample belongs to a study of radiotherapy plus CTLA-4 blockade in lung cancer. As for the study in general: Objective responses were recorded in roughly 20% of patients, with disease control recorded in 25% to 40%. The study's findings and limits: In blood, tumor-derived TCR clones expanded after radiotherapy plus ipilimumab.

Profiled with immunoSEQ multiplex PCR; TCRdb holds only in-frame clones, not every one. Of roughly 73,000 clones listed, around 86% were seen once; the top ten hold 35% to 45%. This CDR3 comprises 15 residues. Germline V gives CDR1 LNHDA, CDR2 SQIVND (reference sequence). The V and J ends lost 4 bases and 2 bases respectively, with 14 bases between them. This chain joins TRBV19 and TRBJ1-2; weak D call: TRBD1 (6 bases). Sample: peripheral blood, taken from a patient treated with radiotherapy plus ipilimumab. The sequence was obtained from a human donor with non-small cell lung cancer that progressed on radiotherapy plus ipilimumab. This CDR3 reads CASSTTTTGNYGYTF. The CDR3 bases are TGTGCCAGTAGTACGACAACTACAGGGAACTATGGCTACACCTTC.